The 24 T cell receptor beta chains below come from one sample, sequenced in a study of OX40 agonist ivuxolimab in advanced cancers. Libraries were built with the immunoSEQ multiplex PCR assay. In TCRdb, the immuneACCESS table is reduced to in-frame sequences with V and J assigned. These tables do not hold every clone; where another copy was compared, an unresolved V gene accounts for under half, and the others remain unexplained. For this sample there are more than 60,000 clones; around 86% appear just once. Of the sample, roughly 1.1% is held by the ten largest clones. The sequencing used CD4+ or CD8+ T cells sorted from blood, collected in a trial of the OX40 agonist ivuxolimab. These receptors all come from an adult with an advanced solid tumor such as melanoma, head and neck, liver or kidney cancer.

This chain's CDR3 is CASSLVLGGMESPLHF. The CDR3 DNA reads TGTGCCAGCAGCTTAGTACTGGGGGGCATGGAGTCACCCCTCCACTTT. This sequence joins TRBV11-2 and TRBJ1-6, with D perhaps TRBD1 (6 bases). Germline V gene sequence: CDR1 SGHAT, CDR2 FQNNGV. The CDR3 is 16 residues long. The V end was cut by 1 base, the J end by 10 bases, with 17 bases between. The entire variable domain, with the rest obtained from reference TRBV11-2 and TRBJ1-6, is as follows: EAGVAQSPRYKIIEKRQSVAFWCNPISGHATLYWYQQILGQGPKLLIQFQNNGVVDDSQLPKDRFSAERLKGVDSTLKIQPAKLEDSAVYLCASSLVLGGMESPLHFGNGTRLTVT.

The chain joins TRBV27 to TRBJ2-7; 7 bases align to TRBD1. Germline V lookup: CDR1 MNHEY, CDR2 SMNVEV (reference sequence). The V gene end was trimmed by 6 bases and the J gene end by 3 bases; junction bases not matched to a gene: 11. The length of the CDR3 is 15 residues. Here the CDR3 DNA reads TGTGCCAGCAGGAGGGAAGGGGGCCAGCTCTACGAGCAGTACTTC. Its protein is CASRREGGQLYEQYF.

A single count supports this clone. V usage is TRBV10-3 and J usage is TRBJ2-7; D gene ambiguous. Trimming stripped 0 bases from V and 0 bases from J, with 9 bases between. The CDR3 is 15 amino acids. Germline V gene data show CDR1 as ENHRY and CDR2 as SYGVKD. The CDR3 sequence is CAISESDLASYEQYF. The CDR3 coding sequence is TGTGCCATCAGTGAGTCGGATCTGGCCTCCTACGAGCAGTACTTC.

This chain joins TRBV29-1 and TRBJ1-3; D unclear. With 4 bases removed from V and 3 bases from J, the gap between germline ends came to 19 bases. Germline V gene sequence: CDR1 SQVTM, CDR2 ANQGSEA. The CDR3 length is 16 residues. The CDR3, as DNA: TGCAGCGTTGGGGAGAACAGTAGTGGGTTTGGAAACACCATATATTTT. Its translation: CSVGENSSGFGNTIYF.

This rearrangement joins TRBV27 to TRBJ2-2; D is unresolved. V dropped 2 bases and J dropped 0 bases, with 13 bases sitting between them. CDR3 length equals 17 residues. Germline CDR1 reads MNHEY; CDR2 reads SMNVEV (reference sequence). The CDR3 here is CASSLRRQAANTGELFF. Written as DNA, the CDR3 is TGTGCCAGCAGTTTAAGGAGACAAGCAGCGAACACCGGGGAGCTGTTTTTT.

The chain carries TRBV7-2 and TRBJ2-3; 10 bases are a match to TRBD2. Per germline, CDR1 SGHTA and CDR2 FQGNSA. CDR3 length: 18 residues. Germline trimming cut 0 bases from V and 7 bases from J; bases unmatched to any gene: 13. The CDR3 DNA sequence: TGTGCCAGCAGCTTAGCCCTTACTAGCGGGGTGCGGTTAAATACGCAGTATTTT. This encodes CASSLALTSGVRLNTQYF.

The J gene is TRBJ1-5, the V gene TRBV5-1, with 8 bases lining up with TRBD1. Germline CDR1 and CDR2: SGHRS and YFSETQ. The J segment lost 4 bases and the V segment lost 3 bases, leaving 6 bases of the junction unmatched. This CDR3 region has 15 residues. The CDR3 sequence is CASSSGTGRNQPQHF. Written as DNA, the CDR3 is TGCGCCAGCAGCTCCGGGACAGGTAGAAATCAGCCCCAGCATTTT.

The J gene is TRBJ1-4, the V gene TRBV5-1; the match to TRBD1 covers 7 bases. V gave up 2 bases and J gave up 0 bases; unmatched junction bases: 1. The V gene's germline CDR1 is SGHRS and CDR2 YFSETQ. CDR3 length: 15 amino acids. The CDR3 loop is CASSFGTATNEKLFF. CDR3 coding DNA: TGCGCCAGCAGCTTCGGGACAGCAACTAATGAAAAACTGTTTTTT.

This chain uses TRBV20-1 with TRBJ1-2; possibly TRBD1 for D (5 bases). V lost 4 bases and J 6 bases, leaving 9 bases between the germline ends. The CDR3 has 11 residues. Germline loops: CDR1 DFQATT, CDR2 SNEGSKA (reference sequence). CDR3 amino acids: CSANGADGYTF. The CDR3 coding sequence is TGCAGTGCTAACGGGGCGGATGGCTACACCTTC.

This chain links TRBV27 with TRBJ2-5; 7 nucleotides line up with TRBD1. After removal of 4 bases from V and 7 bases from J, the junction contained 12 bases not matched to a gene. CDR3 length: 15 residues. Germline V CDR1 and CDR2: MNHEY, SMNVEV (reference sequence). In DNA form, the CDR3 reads TGTGCCAGCAGTTCTAAAGGGACAGCCGGTGGGACCCAGTACTTC. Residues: CASSSKGTAGGTQYF.

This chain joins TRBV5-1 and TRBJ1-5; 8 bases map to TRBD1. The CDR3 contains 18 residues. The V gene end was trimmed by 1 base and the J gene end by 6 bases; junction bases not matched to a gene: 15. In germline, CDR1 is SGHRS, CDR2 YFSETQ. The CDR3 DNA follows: TGCGCCAGCAGCTTGCATCCCCCCGGGACAGGCAACCGTCAGCCCCAGCATTTT. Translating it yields CASSLHPPGTGNRQPQHF.

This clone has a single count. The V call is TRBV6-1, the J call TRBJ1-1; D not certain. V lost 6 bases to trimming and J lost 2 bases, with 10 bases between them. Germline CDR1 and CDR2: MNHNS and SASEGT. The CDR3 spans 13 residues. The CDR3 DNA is TGTGCCAGCAGATTCCCGGAAAACACTGAAGCTTTCTTT. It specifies CASRFPENTEAFF.

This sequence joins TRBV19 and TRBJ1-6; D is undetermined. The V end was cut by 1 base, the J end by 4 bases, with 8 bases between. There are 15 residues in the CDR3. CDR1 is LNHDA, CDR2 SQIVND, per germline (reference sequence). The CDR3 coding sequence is TGTGCCAGTAGTATAGGACGGGGTTATAATTCACCCCTCCACTTT. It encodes CASSIGRGYNSPLHF.

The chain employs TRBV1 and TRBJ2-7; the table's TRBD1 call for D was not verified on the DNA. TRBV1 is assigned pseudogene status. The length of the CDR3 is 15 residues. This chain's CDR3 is CTSSRLGQVHYEQYF. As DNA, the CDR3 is TGCACCAGCAGCCGGCTCGGACAGGTCCACTACGAGCAGTACTTC.

CDR3 region: CASSRNGNTEAFF. For the CDR3, the DNA is TGCGCCAGCAGCCGGAACGGGAACACTGAAGCTTTCTTT. V is TRBV5-1 and J is TRBJ1-1; D is unclear. The CDR3 has 13 residues. From germline, CDR1 is SGHRS and CDR2 YFSETQ. The V and J ends lost 4 bases and 1 base respectively, with 8 bases between them.

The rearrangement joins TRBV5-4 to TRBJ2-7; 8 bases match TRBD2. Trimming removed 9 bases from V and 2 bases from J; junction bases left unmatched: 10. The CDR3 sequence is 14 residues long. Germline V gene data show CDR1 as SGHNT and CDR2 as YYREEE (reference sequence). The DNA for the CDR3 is TGTGCCACAGGAATAGCGGGGTTGCCCTACGAGCAGTACTTC. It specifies CATGIAGLPYEQYF. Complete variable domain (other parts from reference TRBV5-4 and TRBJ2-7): ETGVTQSPTHLIKTRGQQVTLRCSSQSGHNTVSWYQQALGQGPQFIFQYYREEENGRGNFPPRFSGLQFPNYSSELNVNALELDDSALYLCATGIAGLPYEQYFGPGTRLTVT.

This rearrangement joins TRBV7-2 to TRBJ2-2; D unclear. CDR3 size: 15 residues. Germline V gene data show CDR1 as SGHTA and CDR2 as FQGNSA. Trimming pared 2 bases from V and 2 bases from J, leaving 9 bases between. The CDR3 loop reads CASSLLRINTGELFF. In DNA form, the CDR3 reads TGTGCCAGCAGCTTATTGCGGATAAACACCGGGGAGCTGTTTTTT.

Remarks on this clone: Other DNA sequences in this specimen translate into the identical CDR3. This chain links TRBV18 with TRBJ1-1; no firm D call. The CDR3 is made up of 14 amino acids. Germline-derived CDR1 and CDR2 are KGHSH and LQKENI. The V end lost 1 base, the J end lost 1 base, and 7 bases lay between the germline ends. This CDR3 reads CASSPRGQNTEAFF. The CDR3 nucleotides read TGTGCCAGCTCACCACGTGGGCAGAACACTGAAGCTTTCTTT.

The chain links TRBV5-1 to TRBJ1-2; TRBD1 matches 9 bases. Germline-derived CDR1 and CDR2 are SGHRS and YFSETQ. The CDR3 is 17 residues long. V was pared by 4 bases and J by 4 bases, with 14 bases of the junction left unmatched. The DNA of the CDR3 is TGCGCCAGCAGCACCGGAAGAACGGGACAGGGTGGCTATGGCTACACCTTC. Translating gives CASSTGRTGQGGYGYTF. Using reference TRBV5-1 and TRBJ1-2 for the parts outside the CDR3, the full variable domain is KAGVTQTPRYLIKTRGQQVTLSCSPISGHRSVSWYQQTPGQGLQFLFEYFSETQRNKGNFPGRFSGRQFSNSRSEMNVSTLELGDSALYLCASSTGRTGQGGYGYTFGSGTRLTVV.

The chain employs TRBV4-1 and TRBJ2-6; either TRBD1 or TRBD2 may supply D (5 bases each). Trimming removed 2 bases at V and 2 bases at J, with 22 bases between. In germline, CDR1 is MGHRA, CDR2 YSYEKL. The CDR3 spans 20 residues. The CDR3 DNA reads TGCGCCAGCAGCCAACCGCCCGGGACCCATAGGACCACTGGGGCCAACGTCCTGACTTTC. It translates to CASSQPPGTHRTTGANVLTF.

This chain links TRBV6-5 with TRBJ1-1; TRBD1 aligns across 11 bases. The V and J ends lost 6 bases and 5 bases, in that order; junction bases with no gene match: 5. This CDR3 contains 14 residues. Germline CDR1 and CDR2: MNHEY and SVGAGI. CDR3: CASRLDRGPTEAFF. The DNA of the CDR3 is TGTGCCAGCAGGCTGGACAGGGGGCCTACTGAAGCTTTCTTT.

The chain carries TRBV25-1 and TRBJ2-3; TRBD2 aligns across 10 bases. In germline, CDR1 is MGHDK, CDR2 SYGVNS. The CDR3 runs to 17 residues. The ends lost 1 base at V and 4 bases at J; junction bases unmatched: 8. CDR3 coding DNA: TGTGCCAGCAGTGAATGGAAGCGGGGGGGCAACGCAGATACGCAGTATTTT. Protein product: CASSEWKRGGNADTQYF. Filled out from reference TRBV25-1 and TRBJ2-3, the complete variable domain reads EADIYQTPRYLVIGTGKKITLECSQTMGHDKMYWYQQDPGMELHLIHYSYGVNSTEKGDLSSESTVSRIRTEHFPLTLESARPSHTSQYLCASSEWKRGGNADTQYFGPGTRLTVL.

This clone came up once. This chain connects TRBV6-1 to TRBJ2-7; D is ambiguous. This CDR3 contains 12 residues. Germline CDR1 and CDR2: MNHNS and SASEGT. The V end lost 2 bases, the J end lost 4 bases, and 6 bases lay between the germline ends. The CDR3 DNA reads TGTGCCAGCAGTGAAACGAAGTACGAGCAGTACTTC. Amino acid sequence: CASSETKYEQYF.

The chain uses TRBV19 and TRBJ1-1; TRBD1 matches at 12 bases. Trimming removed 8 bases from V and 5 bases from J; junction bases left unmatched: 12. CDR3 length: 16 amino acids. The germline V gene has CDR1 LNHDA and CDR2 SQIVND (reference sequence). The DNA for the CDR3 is TGTGCCAGTCGAGACCGGGACAGGGGGCGTGGGACTGAAGCTTTCTTT. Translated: CASRDRDRGRGTEAFF.